A selection of T cell receptor beta chains follows, all from one sample in a study of beta chain features in type 1 diabetes. Generated by immunoSEQ multiplex PCR, the TCRdb table keeps only in-frame clones and is missing some. The table lists roughly 330,000 clones, roughly 14% of them singletons. Sequencing was performed on naive CD4+ T cells from blood. Every receptor here comes from a woman aged 18-29 years with type 1 diabetes. The CDR3 runs from the conserved cysteine through the conserved F or W. A D gene is named only where the DNA matches it firmly. Clone size is given for some rows only: seen once, a few or many times, or a class if the clone is expanded.

d_call: TRBD2; v_call: TRBV29-1; j_call: TRBJ2-3; clone_size: few; cdr3_nt: TGCAGCGTTGGGGCTAGCGGGGGCACAGATACGCAGTATTTT; cdr3_aa: CSVGASGGTDTQYF
d_call: TRBD1; v_call: TRBV27; j_call: TRBJ2-7; clone_size: few; cdr3_nt: TGTGCCAGCAGTTTATGGCCCCGGGACAGGGCCTACGAGCAGTACTTC; cdr3_aa: CASSLWPRDRAYEQYF
d_call: TRBD2; v_call: TRBV10-3; j_call: TRBJ2-7; clone_size: -; cdr3_nt: TGTGCCATCAGAGATACTAGCGGAGGGGCCGGCGAGCAGTACTTC; cdr3_aa: CAIRDTSGGAGEQYF
d_call: TRBD1; v_call: TRBV5-4; j_call: TRBJ1-4; clone_size: -; cdr3_nt: TGTGCCAGCAGCCCCACCGACAGGGGCCACGAGAAACTGTTTTTT; cdr3_aa: CASSPTDRGHEKLFF
d_call: TRBD1; v_call: TRBV2; j_call: TRBJ2-2; clone_size: few; cdr3_nt: TGTGCCAGCAGCGGACAGGGTAGTAACACCGGGGAGCTGTTTTTT; cdr3_aa: CASSGQGSNTGELFF
d_call: TRBD2; v_call: TRBV12-5; j_call: TRBJ2-3; clone_size: -; cdr3_nt: TGTGCTAGTGGTTATATAAGCGGGAGGGCCGCAGATACGCAGTATTTT; cdr3_aa: CASGYISGRAADTQYF
d_call: -; v_call: TRBV2; j_call: TRBJ2-3; clone_size: few; cdr3_nt: TGTGCCAGCAGCCTGCGGGACGGAACCACAGATACGCAGTATTTT; cdr3_aa: CASSLRDGTTDTQYF
d_call: -; v_call: TRBV28; j_call: TRBJ2-6; clone_size: -; cdr3_nt: TGTGCCAGCAGTCCTGACACTGCCAGGGCTGGGGCCAACGTCCTGACTTTC; cdr3_aa: CASSPDTARAGANVLTF
d_call: TRBD2; v_call: TRBV2; j_call: TRBJ2-1; clone_size: few; cdr3_nt: TGTGCCAGCAGTCCAACGGGGACTAGCGGTTACAATGAGCAGTTCTTC; cdr3_aa: CASSPTGTSGYNEQFF
d_call: TRBD1; v_call: TRBV30; j_call: TRBJ2-6; clone_size: few; cdr3_nt: TGTGCCTGGCTTCCGGGACAGGGTCTCTCTGGGGCCAACGTCCTGACTTTC; cdr3_aa: CAWLPGQGLSGANVLTF
d_call: TRBD2; v_call: TRBV29-1; j_call: TRBJ2-1; clone_size: -; cdr3_nt: TGCAGCGTTGTGCCGGGAGCGGGAGCTAGGGGCGCAAGCTCCTACAATGAGCAGTTCTTC; cdr3_aa: CSVVPGAGARGASSYNEQFF
d_call: -; v_call: TRBV2; j_call: TRBJ1-1; clone_size: -; cdr3_nt: TGTGCCAGCAGTGAATGGGCCCTAATTACTGAAGCTTTCTTT; cdr3_aa: CASSEWALITEAFF
d_call: TRBD2; v_call: TRBV5-1; j_call: TRBJ2-2; clone_size: few; cdr3_nt: TGCGCCAGCAGTCCCCGGACTAGCAATTGGAACACCGGGGAGCTGTTTTTT; cdr3_aa: CASSPRTSNWNTGELFF
d_call: -; v_call: TRBV6-1; j_call: TRBJ1-1; clone_size: once; cdr3_nt: TGTGCCAGCAGTGAAGAAGAGGCGGGGGAGGAATTCTTT; cdr3_aa: CASSEEEAGEEFF
d_call: TRBD2; v_call: TRBV10-1; j_call: TRBJ2-1; clone_size: few; cdr3_nt: TGCGCCAGCAGTGGAAGCGGGAGAGGATATGAGCAGTTCTTC; cdr3_aa: CASSGSGRGYEQFF
d_call: TRBD1; v_call: TRBV2; j_call: TRBJ1-5; clone_size: -; cdr3_nt: TGTGCCAGCAGCGAACAGGGGGTTGGCAATCAGCCCCAGCATTTT; cdr3_aa: CASSEQGVGNQPQHF
d_call: -; v_call: TRBV27; j_call: TRBJ2-7; clone_size: -; cdr3_nt: TGTGCCAGCAGTCTCTACTCGCCTCCCTACGAGCAGTACTTC; cdr3_aa: CASSLYSPPYEQYF
d_call: -; v_call: TRBV4-2; j_call: TRBJ2-6; clone_size: few; cdr3_nt: TGTGCCAGCAGCCAAGAAGTTTCCGGGAGTACTGGGGCCAACGTCCTGACTTTC; cdr3_aa: CASSQEVSGSTGANVLTF
d_call: -; v_call: TRBV18; j_call: TRBJ2-1; clone_size: -; cdr3_nt: TGTGCCAGCTCACCACCGCAAGCACTCTACAATGAGCAGTTCTTC; cdr3_aa: CASSPPQALYNEQFF
d_call: -; v_call: TRBV25-1; j_call: TRBJ1-1; clone_size: -; cdr3_nt: TGTGCCAGCAGGGCAGGGTGGAACACTGAAGCTTTCTTT; cdr3_aa: CASRAGWNTEAFF
d_call: -; v_call: TRBV5-6; j_call: TRBJ1-2; clone_size: -; cdr3_nt: TGTGCCAGCAGCTTGGCCCTCGGTCAGGGGACATATGGCTACACCTTC; cdr3_aa: CASSLALGQGTYGYTF
d_call: -; v_call: TRBV9; j_call: TRBJ2-1; clone_size: -; cdr3_nt: TGTGCCAGCAGCTCAATAGAGGGCATCTACAATGAGCAGTTCTTC; cdr3_aa: CASSSIEGIYNEQFF
d_call: TRBD2; v_call: TRBV7-2; j_call: TRBJ2-1; clone_size: -; cdr3_nt: TGTGCCAGCAGCCCGCGGGCTAGCGGGAGGAAAAATGAGCAGTTCTTC; cdr3_aa: CASSPRASGRKNEQFF
d_call: -; v_call: TRBV28; j_call: TRBJ1-2; clone_size: -; cdr3_nt: TGTGCCAGCAGCCCCCGCAGGCTCTATGGCTACACCTTC; cdr3_aa: CASSPRRLYGYTF
d_call: -; v_call: TRBV5-6; j_call: TRBJ2-1; clone_size: -; cdr3_nt: TGTGCCAGCAGCTTGGGCTACGGAGAATGGCACAATGAGCAGTTCTTC; cdr3_aa: CASSLGYGEWHNEQFF
d_call: TRBD2; v_call: TRBV27; j_call: TRBJ2-7; clone_size: few; cdr3_nt: TGTGCCAGCACCAACCCCGGGACTACCATGTACTTC; cdr3_aa: CASTNPGTTMYF
d_call: TRBD1; v_call: TRBV2; j_call: TRBJ2-7; clone_size: -; cdr3_nt: TGTGCCAGCAGGGGACAGGGTTACGAGCAGTACTTC; cdr3_aa: CASRGQGYEQYF
d_call: -; v_call: TRBV6-5; j_call: TRBJ1-1; clone_size: few; cdr3_nt: TGTGCCAGCAGTTACTATCGGAGCGCTGAAGCTTTCTTT; cdr3_aa: CASSYYRSAEAFF
d_call: -; v_call: TRBV7-9; j_call: TRBJ2-1; clone_size: -; cdr3_nt: TGTGCCAGCAGCTTACAGGGTGGGCAGTTCTTC; cdr3_aa: CASSLQGGQFF
d_call: TRBD1; v_call: TRBV30; j_call: TRBJ1-2; clone_size: once; cdr3_nt: TGTGCCTGGAACGCCGACAGGGATGGCTACACCTTC; cdr3_aa: CAWNADRDGYTF
d_call: -; v_call: TRBV7-9; j_call: TRBJ2-1; clone_size: -; cdr3_nt: TGTGCCAGCAGCTTCGGGACTGGCTTCTACAATGAGCAGTTCTTC; cdr3_aa: CASSFGTGFYNEQFF
d_call: -; v_call: TRBV5-1; j_call: TRBJ2-3; clone_size: few; cdr3_nt: TGCGCCAGCAGCTCCGGGACTTTAGTTAGTACAGATACGCAGTATTTT; cdr3_aa: CASSSGTLVSTDTQYF
d_call: -; v_call: TRBV4-3; j_call: TRBJ2-3; clone_size: -; cdr3_nt: TGCGCCAGCAGCATCTCCCCAGGGCCTATCACAGATACGCAGTATTTT; cdr3_aa: CASSISPGPITDTQYF
d_call: TRBD2; v_call: TRBV5-1; j_call: TRBJ2-1; clone_size: few; cdr3_nt: TGCGCCAGCAGCCCGGGCGGGACTAGCGGGAAGAATGAGCAGTTCTTC; cdr3_aa: CASSPGGTSGKNEQFF
d_call: TRBD1; v_call: TRBV9; j_call: TRBJ2-1; clone_size: -; cdr3_nt: TGTGCCAGCAGCGTAGGGACAGGGGGCGCCTACAATGAGCAGTTCTTC; cdr3_aa: CASSVGTGGAYNEQFF
d_call: -; v_call: TRBV5-4; j_call: TRBJ1-2; clone_size: -; cdr3_nt: TGTGCCAGCACCAGGATGGGTTTCTATGGCTACACCTTC; cdr3_aa: CASTRMGFYGYTF
d_call: TRBD2; v_call: TRBV18; j_call: TRBJ2-5; clone_size: -; cdr3_nt: TGTGCCAGCTCACCTTCCGGACTAGCGGGAGAGACCCAGTACTTC; cdr3_aa: CASSPSGLAGETQYF
d_call: -; v_call: TRBV4-1; j_call: TRBJ2-5; clone_size: few; cdr3_nt: TGCGCCAGCAGCCAAGATCATGTATTCGGGACTCCCGAACGTCCACCTTACTTC; cdr3_aa: CASSQDHVFGTPERPPYF
d_call: TRBD1; v_call: TRBV5-1; j_call: TRBJ2-5; clone_size: -; cdr3_nt: TGCGCCAGCAGCATAGGACAGGGCTTGGAGACCCAGTACTTC; cdr3_aa: CASSIGQGLETQYF
d_call: -; v_call: TRBV7-9; j_call: TRBJ1-1; clone_size: few; cdr3_nt: TGTGCCAGCAGCTTAGTGATAGCCCCCGAAGCTTTCTTT; cdr3_aa: CASSLVIAPEAFF
d_call: TRBD1; v_call: TRBV25-1; j_call: TRBJ1-1; clone_size: -; cdr3_nt: TGTGCCAGCAGTGGCATGGGACAGGGAGCTGAAGCTTTCTTT; cdr3_aa: CASSGMGQGAEAFF
d_call: -; v_call: TRBV11-2; j_call: TRBJ2-6; clone_size: -; cdr3_nt: TGTGCCAGCAGCCTAGGGCCTGCTGGGGCCAACGTCCTGACTTTC; cdr3_aa: CASSLGPAGANVLTF
d_call: -; v_call: TRBV18; j_call: TRBJ2-1; clone_size: -; cdr3_nt: TGTGCCAGCTCACCTACAAGCGAAGGTACTGAGCAGTTCTTC; cdr3_aa: CASSPTSEGTEQFF
d_call: -; v_call: TRBV15; j_call: TRBJ2-7; clone_size: -; cdr3_nt: TGTGCCACCAGCAGAGTCCACGTCCCCGGGGCAGGGACATACGAGCAGTACTTC; cdr3_aa: CATSRVHVPGAGTYEQYF
d_call: -; v_call: TRBV2; j_call: TRBJ2-7; clone_size: -; cdr3_nt: TGTGCCAGCAGTGCTAGCGCGGTTAGAATGATGCAGTACTTC; cdr3_aa: CASSASAVRMMQYF
d_call: -; v_call: TRBV19; j_call: TRBJ1-1; clone_size: few; cdr3_nt: TGTGCCAGTAGCGCGAACAGAATTGAAGCTTTCTTT; cdr3_aa: CASSANRIEAFF
d_call: TRBD2; v_call: TRBV28; j_call: TRBJ2-1; clone_size: few; cdr3_nt: TGTGCCAGCAGTTTATTGGGGACTAGCGGGAGCTATGAGCAGTTCTTC; cdr3_aa: CASSLLGTSGSYEQFF
d_call: -; v_call: TRBV9; j_call: TRBJ2-5; clone_size: few; cdr3_nt: TGTGCCAGCAGCGTAGAAAATTCCAGAGGGACCCAGTACTTC; cdr3_aa: CASSVENSRGTQYF
d_call: -; v_call: TRBV28; j_call: TRBJ2-7; clone_size: -; cdr3_nt: TGTGCCAGCAGTTTACCCCCCTGGGGGGTCAGGGAGCAGTACTTC; cdr3_aa: CASSLPPWGVREQYF
d_call: -; v_call: TRBV25-1; j_call: TRBJ2-1; clone_size: -; cdr3_nt: TGTGCCAGCAGTGAGTCAGACTCCTACAATGAGCAGTTCTTC; cdr3_aa: CASSESDSYNEQFF
d_call: -; v_call: TRBV7-2; j_call: TRBJ2-3; clone_size: -; cdr3_nt: TGTGCCAGCAGCCCTCAGGGGAGCACAGATACGCAGTATTTT; cdr3_aa: CASSPQGSTDTQYF
d_call: -; v_call: TRBV4-3; j_call: TRBJ1-5; clone_size: -; cdr3_nt: TGCGCCAGCAGCCAAGAAGGCGGTCGGGGGACGCAGCCCCAGCATTTT; cdr3_aa: CASSQEGGRGTQPQHF
d_call: -; v_call: TRBV4-2; j_call: TRBJ2-7; clone_size: few; cdr3_nt: TGTGCCAGCAGCCAATCTCCTTACGAGCAGTACTTC; cdr3_aa: CASSQSPYEQYF
d_call: TRBD1; v_call: TRBV7-2; j_call: TRBJ2-1; clone_size: -; cdr3_nt: TGTGCCAGCAGCTTAGTATCGGGACAGGGTAGAAATGAGCAGTTCTTC; cdr3_aa: CASSLVSGQGRNEQFF
d_call: TRBD1; v_call: TRBV7-8; j_call: TRBJ1-5; clone_size: -; cdr3_nt: TGTGCCAGCAGCTCCTCCGGGACAGGAAATCAGCCCCAGCATTTT; cdr3_aa: CASSSSGTGNQPQHF
d_call: TRBD1; v_call: TRBV19; j_call: TRBJ2-5; clone_size: -; cdr3_nt: TGTGCCAGTAGGGGGACAGCGGACCGGTTGACCCAGTACTTC; cdr3_aa: CASRGTADRLTQYF
d_call: TRBD1; v_call: TRBV6-6; j_call: TRBJ2-7; clone_size: -; cdr3_nt: TGTGCCAGCAGTCGGGACAGCGCGTACGAGCAGTACTTC; cdr3_aa: CASSRDSAYEQYF
d_call: TRBD1; v_call: TRBV5-1; j_call: TRBJ2-1; clone_size: few; cdr3_nt: TGCGCCAGCAATTCGCCTCGGACAGGGGGCAATGAGCAGTTCTTC; cdr3_aa: CASNSPRTGGNEQFF
d_call: TRBD2; v_call: TRBV29-1; j_call: TRBJ2-1; clone_size: -; cdr3_nt: TGCAGCGTTAGTCCTAGACTAGCGAGCCGAGGTGAGCAGTTCTTC; cdr3_aa: CSVSPRLASRGEQFF
d_call: TRBD1; v_call: TRBV4-3; j_call: TRBJ1-5; clone_size: few; cdr3_nt: TGCGCCAGCAGCCAAAAAAAGACAGGGTATCAGCCCCAGCATTTT; cdr3_aa: CASSQKKTGYQPQHF